The sequence of this T cell receptor (beta chain) was determined in a study of blood T cells in healthy people across ages. Points from the study as a whole: Significant beta diversity loss was already apparent by age around 40, declining roughly linearly.

The CDR3 is 14 amino acids. V was clipped by 0 bases and J by 7 bases, with 13 bases between them. The germline V gene encodes CDR1 SGHRS and CDR2 YFSETQ. Comment on this clonotype: The antigen remains undetermined.

Primers used in a second PCR of roughly 7 to 11 cycles were a sample-barcoded 5' primer and a J-beta primer mix. Tags on each cDNA molecule came from a template-switch adaptor with 12 random nucleotides. MiXCR, run by TCRdb on the 5' RACE reads, gives a single entry per CDR3 protein. The sample carries around 1.7 million distinct CDR3 sequences, roughly 28% recorded once. Per sample, a minimum of 7 million PBMCs were isolated. This TCR was sampled from a woman aged 25 to 39 in good health. The chain links TRBV5-1 to TRBJ1-2; D is unresolved. Sequencing used blood. CDR3 sequence (DNA): TGCGCCAGCAGCTTGGAAGGTAACGGACTTGGCTACACCTTC. Protein product: CASSLEGNGLGYTF.